The T cell receptor beta chain under discussion was sequenced for a study of T cells after yellow fever vaccination. TCRdb re-called the 5' RACE reads with MiXCR, one entry per CDR3 protein. Here the sample spans around 250,000 distinct CDR3 sequences, 6.9% being singletons. This clonotype has ten or more counts. Looked up from germline, CDR1 is SGHAT and CDR2 is FQNNGV. V lost 5 bases and J 4 bases, leaving 12 bases between the germline ends. The CDR3 runs to 14 residues. This specimen was CD4+ T cells sorted from PBMCs, taken 15 days after the yellow fever booster vaccination. The chain employs TRBV11-2 and TRBJ2-1, with D possibly matching TRBD2 (5 bases). This receptor was identified in a man under 40 who received the YFV17D yellow fever vaccine. Written as DNA, the CDR3 is TGTGCCAGCAGCCGAATTCCGGGATACAATGAGCAGTTCTTC. It is translated as CASSRIPGYNEQFF.